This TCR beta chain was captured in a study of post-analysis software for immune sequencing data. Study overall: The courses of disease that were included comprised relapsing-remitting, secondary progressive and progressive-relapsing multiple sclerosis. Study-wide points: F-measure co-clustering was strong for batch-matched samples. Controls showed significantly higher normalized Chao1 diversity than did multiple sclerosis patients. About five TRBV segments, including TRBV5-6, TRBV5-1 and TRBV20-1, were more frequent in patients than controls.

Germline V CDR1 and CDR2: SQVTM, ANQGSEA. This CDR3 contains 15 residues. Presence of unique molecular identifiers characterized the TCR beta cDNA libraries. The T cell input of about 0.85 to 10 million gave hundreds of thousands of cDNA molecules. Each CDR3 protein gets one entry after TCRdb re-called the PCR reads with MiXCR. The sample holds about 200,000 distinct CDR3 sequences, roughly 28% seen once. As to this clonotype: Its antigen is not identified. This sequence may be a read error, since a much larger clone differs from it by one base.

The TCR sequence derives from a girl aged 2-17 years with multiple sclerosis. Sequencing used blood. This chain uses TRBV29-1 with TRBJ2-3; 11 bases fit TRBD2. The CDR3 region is CSGVLAGGSTDAQYF. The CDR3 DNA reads TGCAGCGGCGTTCTAGCGGGGGGCAGCACAGATGCGCAGTATTTT.